A single sample gave rise to the 26 T cell receptor beta chains below, sequenced in a study of T cells after yellow fever vaccination. MiXCR was run by TCRdb on the 5' RACE reads, yielding one entry per CDR3 protein. This table has around 150,000 distinct CDR3 sequences, approximately 6.7% appearing once. Sequenced material: CD4+ T cells sorted from PBMCs, taken about 5 days after the first yellow fever vaccination. Receptors originate from a man aged 18 to 35 who received the YFV17D yellow fever vaccine.

This clonotype was observed at least ten times. The chain recombines TRBV20-1 with TRBJ1-1, with no clear D. The CDR3 has 12 amino acids. Trimming removed 0 bases at V and 6 bases at J, with 8 bases between. Per germline, CDR1 DFQATT and CDR2 SNEGSKA (reference sequence). The DNA of the CDR3 is TGCAGTGCTAGAGACAGTTTTGCTGAAGCTTTCTTT. Translated: CSARDSFAEAFF.

This clonotype showed up just a few times. J is TRBJ1-5 and V is TRBV20-1, with D possibly being TRBD1 (5 bases). The CDR3 has 16 amino acids. Germline V gene data show CDR1 as DFQATT and CDR2 as SNEGSKA (reference sequence). V lost 5 bases and J lost 7, with 24 bases in between. DNA of the CDR3: TGCAGTGCTTCGACCCAGGGTCCCTTCTTTGACCAGCCCCAGCATTTT. Residues: CSASTQGPFFDQPQHF.

This clonotype came up many times. The chain joins TRBV5-1 to TRBJ1-5; D is possibly TRBD1 (6 bases). CDR1 and CDR2 (germline): SGHRS, YFSETQ. This CDR3 has 13 amino acids. V was cut by 6 bases and J by 6 bases, with 13 bases left in between. Here the CDR3 DNA reads TGCGCCAGCATCTTTTACAGGGTTCAGCCCCAGCATTTT. The encoded protein is CASIFYRVQPQHF.

The chain uses TRBV7-3 and TRBJ2-1; 9 nucleotides match TRBD1. This CDR3 contains 15 residues. CDR1 is SGHTA and CDR2 is FQGTGA in the germline V gene. V shed 5 bases and J 6 bases; nucleotides not matched to a gene: 8. The DNA for the CDR3 is TGTGCCAGCAGCAATGGGACAGGGATAAGCAATGAGCAGTTCTTC. Protein: CASSNGTGISNEQFF. Supplemented by reference TRBV7-3 and TRBJ2-1, the full variable domain reads GAGVSQTPSNKVTEKGKYVELRCDPISGHTALYWYRQSLGQGPEFLIYFQGTGAADDSGLPNDRFFAVRPEGSVSTLKIQRTERGDSAVYLCASSNGTGISNEQFFGPGTRLTVL.

The V call is TRBV18, the J call TRBJ2-7, with D unclear. V was trimmed by 1 base and J by 3 bases, leaving 7 bases between them. Germline-derived CDR1 and CDR2 are KGHSH and LQKENI. CDR3 size: 13 residues. CDR3 in DNA: TGTGCCAGCTCACCACAGAGGAACTACGAGCAGTACGTC. Its translation: CASSPQRNYEQYV.

This clonotype was detected only a few times. The genes are TRBV7-3 and TRBJ2-5; TRBD2 matches 8 bases. This CDR3 region has 15 residues. Trimming took 5 bases from V and 5 from J; bases not matched to a gene: 10. Germline loops: CDR1 SGHTA, CDR2 FQGTGA. DNA of the CDR3: TGTGCCAGCAGCCCCAGTGGTAGCGGGGCGGAGACCCAGTACTTC. Its protein product is CASSPSGSGAETQYF.

This clonotype was recorded a few times. This rearrangement joins TRBV5-1 to TRBJ2-2; 7 nucleotides match TRBD1. With V trimmed by 4 bases and J by 5 bases, 5 bases remained unmatched. Germline V gene sequence: CDR1 SGHRS, CDR2 YFSETQ. The CDR3 covers 14 residues. CDR3 loop: CASSPQTGTGELFF. The DNA for the CDR3 is TGCGCCAGCAGCCCCCAGACAGGGACCGGGGAGCTGTTTTTT. The whole variable domain, remainder taken from reference TRBV5-1 and TRBJ2-2, is KAGVTQTPRYLIKTRGQQVTLSCSPISGHRSVSWYQQTPGQGLQFLFEYFSETQRNKGNFPGRFSGRQFSNSRSEMNVSTLELGDSALYLCASSPQTGTGELFFGEGSRLTVL.

This clonotype was picked up a small number of times. The chain uses TRBV12-3 or TRBV12-4 and TRBJ2-3, with 15 nucleotides matching TRBD2. This CDR3 contains 18 residues. With 2 bases clipped from V and 0 bases from J, the junction kept 3 bases outside the gene matches. CDR3 residues: CASSLRTSGGASTDTQYF. CDR3 coding DNA: TGTGCCAGCAGTTTACGGACTAGCGGGGGGGCAAGCACAGATACGCAGTATTTT.

The chain employs TRBV19 and TRBJ1-3; unclear D gene. The CDR3 totals 13 residues. Germline values: CDR1 LNHDA, CDR2 SQIVND (reference sequence). The V end lost 5 bases, the J end lost 1 base, and 6 bases lay between the germline ends. CDR3 sequence: CASSAMSGNTIYF. For the CDR3, the DNA is TGTGCCAGTAGTGCGATGTCTGGAAACACCATATATTTT.

This clonotype has a count of ten or more. The rearrangement joins TRBV4-2 to TRBJ2-2; possibly TRBD1 or TRBD2 for D (5 bases each). The length of the CDR3 is 17 residues. V was cut by 0 bases and J by 6 bases, with 17 bases left in between. Germline V CDR1 and CDR2: LGHNA, YNFKEQ. This CDR3 is CASSQEVGQGTAGELFF. CDR3 coding DNA: TGTGCCAGCAGCCAAGAGGTTGGGCAAGGGACGGCCGGGGAGCTGTTTTTT.

This clonotype showed up just a few times. V and J are TRBV5-4 and TRBJ2-7; TRBD1 matches at 7 bases. This CDR3 contains 14 residues. After removal of 4 bases from V and 4 bases from J, the junction contained 8 bases not matched to a gene. In germline, CDR1 is SGHNT, CDR2 YYREEE (reference sequence). The CDR3 loop reads CASSQDQGQYEQYF. The CDR3 coding sequence is TGTGCCAGCAGCCAAGACCAGGGACAGTACGAGCAGTACTTC.

Many counts were recorded for this clonotype. This chain joins TRBV10-3 and TRBJ1-6; no clear D gene. Per the germline V gene, CDR1 is ENHRY and CDR2 is SYGVKD. With 0 bases removed from V and 5 bases from J, the gap between germline ends came to 11 bases. The CDR3 runs to 16 residues. CDR3 nucleotides: TGTGCCATCAGTGAGTCTGGGTTAGGGAATAATTCACCCCTCCACTTT. Protein: CAISESGLGNNSPLHF.

Ten or more counts support this clonotype. The chain combines TRBV7-2 with TRBJ2-3; weak D call: TRBD1 (7 bases). There are 15 residues in the CDR3. Germline assignment: CDR1 SGHTA and CDR2 FQGNSA. Trimming shortened V by 2 bases and J by 3 bases, and 12 bases separated the two germline ends. The CDR3 nucleotides are TGTGCCAGCAGCTTACAGGCAGGGGGGACAGATACGCAGTATTTT. It yields the protein CASSLQAGGTDTQYF.

This clonotype occurred many times. The chain's CDR3 is CAISERPGSETQYF. The DNA for the CDR3 is TGTGCCATCAGTGAGAGACCAGGTTCGGAGACCCAGTACTTC. The V and J genes are TRBV10-3 and TRBJ2-5; D is unresolved. Trimming pared 2 bases from V and 5 bases from J, leaving 12 bases between. Germline CDR1 reads ENHRY; CDR2 reads SYGVKD. The CDR3 consists of 14 residues.

Many counts were recorded for this clonotype. The gene calls are TRBV28 and TRBJ1-2; 7 bases are a match to TRBD1. The CDR3 length is 18 residues. Germline V gene data show CDR1 as MDHEN and CDR2 as SYDVKM. After removal of 4 bases from V and 4 bases from J, the junction contained 18 bases not matched to a gene. CDR3 DNA: TGTGCCAGCAGTTCCCCCCAGGGTAAGACAGGGATGAGCTATGGCTACACCTTC. It yields the protein CASSSPQGKTGMSYGYTF.

This clonotype showed up many times. The chain recombines TRBV6-1 with TRBJ2-3; TRBD1 agrees at 7 bases. The ends lost 6 bases at V and 0 bases at J; junction bases unmatched: 3. The V gene's germline CDR1 is MNHNS and CDR2 SASEGT. CDR3 length: 14 amino acids. CDR3 amino acids: CASRQGWSTDTQYF. CDR3 DNA: TGTGCCAGCAGACAGGGGTGGAGCACAGATACGCAGTATTTT.

There are many counts of this clonotype. This chain joins TRBV7-2 and TRBJ2-7; maybe TRBD1 (6 bases). The CDR3 is 14 residues long. Trimming took off 4 bases at V and 1 base at J, with 11 bases between the two ends. Germline loops: CDR1 SGHTA, CDR2 FQGNSA. Here the CDR3 DNA reads TGTGCCAGCAGCTCCAGGCAGGGGTCCTACGAGCAGTACTTC. This encodes CASSSRQGSYEQYF.

This chain links TRBV18 with TRBJ2-7; 11 bases map to TRBD1. The trim removed 2 bases at V and 2 bases at J, leaving 2 bases unmatched. CDR3 length: 15 amino acids. Germline V gene sequence: CDR1 KGHSH, CDR2 LQKENI. CDR3 loop: CASSPAGQGAYEQYF. CDR3 coding DNA: TGTGCCAGCTCACCAGCGGGACAGGGGGCCTACGAGCAGTACTTC.

This clonotype was counted between two and nine times. The CDR3 DNA is TGTGCCAGCAGCTTAGTTGGACAGGGAGGTAACTATGGCTACACCTTC. Its translation: CASSLVGQGGNYGYTF. The V and J genes are TRBV7-2 and TRBJ1-2; the match to TRBD1 covers 8 bases. With V trimmed by 1 base and J by 1 base, 5 bases remained unmatched. The CDR3 loop spans 16 amino acids. Per germline, CDR1 SGHTA and CDR2 FQGNSA.

The chain couples TRBV11-2 to TRBJ2-1; D may be TRBD1 (5 bases). The germline gives CDR1 SGHAT, CDR2 FQNNGV. The CDR3 is 16 residues long. V lost 2 bases to trimming and J lost 9 bases, with 20 bases between them. DNA of the CDR3: TGTGCCAGCAGCTTACGTCTTTCAGGGTCGGCCGGTGAGCAGTTCTTC. Protein sequence: CASSLRLSGSAGEQFF.

The sample holds many counts of this clonotype. The V gene is TRBV7-3, the J gene TRBJ2-1, with D possibly TRBD2 on 6 matching bases. The germline V gene encodes CDR1 SGHTA and CDR2 FQGTGA. V was trimmed by 1 base and J by 3 bases, leaving 13 bases between them. This CDR3 contains 16 residues. In DNA form, the CDR3 reads TGTGCCAGCAGCTTAAGGGGCGGGGAACTCTACAATGAGCAGTTCTTC. It yields the protein CASSLRGGELYNEQFF. Together with reference TRBV7-3 and TRBJ2-1, the CDR3 gives the full variable domain: GAGVSQTPSNKVTEKGKYVELRCDPISGHTALYWYRQSLGQGPEFLIYFQGTGAADDSGLPNDRFFAVRPEGSVSTLKIQRTERGDSAVYLCASSLRGGELYNEQFFGPGTRLTVL.

This clonotype was counted ten times or more. The V call is TRBV7-3, the J call TRBJ2-3, with D unclear. CDR1 and CDR2 (germline): SGHTA, FQGTGA. This CDR3 comprises 15 residues. The V end lost 0 bases, the J end lost 2 bases, and 9 bases lay between the germline ends. CDR3 region: CASSLTSPPTDTQYF. Here the CDR3 DNA reads TGTGCCAGCAGCTTAACTAGCCCCCCCACAGATACGCAGTATTTT.

This clonotype has ten or more counts. The V call is TRBV7-3, the J call TRBJ2-1; D remains ambiguous. V was pared by 5 bases and J by 8 bases, with 19 bases between. Looked up from germline, CDR1 is SGHTA and CDR2 is FQGTGA. The length of the CDR3 is 15 residues. CDR3 protein: CASSRFPTDWDEQFF. In DNA, the CDR3 is TGTGCCAGCAGCCGATTTCCCACCGACTGGGATGAGCAGTTCTTC.

The genes are TRBV12-3 or TRBV12-4 and TRBJ1-2, with 8 bases that match TRBD1. The ends lost 7 bases at V and 8 bases at J; junction bases unmatched: 6. The CDR3 is 12 amino acids. CDR3 sequence: CASNYRDRGYTF. The CDR3, as DNA: TGTGCCAGCAACTATCGGGACAGGGGCTACACCTTC.

This chain connects TRBV6-1 to TRBJ1-2; D gene unclear. Trimming cost V 2 bases and J 5 bases, with 18 bases left between them. The CDR3 sequence is 16 residues long. The germline CDR1 and CDR2 sequences are MNHNS and SASEGT. The CDR3 loop reads CASSEKWKLRRYGYTF. The CDR3 nucleotides read TGTGCCAGCAGTGAAAAATGGAAACTGAGGAGGTATGGCTACACCTTC.

This clonotype appeared many times. This chain joins TRBV7-8 and TRBJ2-7, with D perhaps matching TRBD1 or TRBD2 (5 bases each). From germline, CDR1 is SGHVS and CDR2 FQNEAQ. Trimming took 0 bases from V and 2 from J, leaving 11 bases between them. This CDR3 is 15 amino acids long. CDR3 region: CASSLAGTSPYEQYF. CDR3 bases: TGTGCCAGCAGCTTAGCCGGGACCTCTCCCTACGAGCAGTACTTC.